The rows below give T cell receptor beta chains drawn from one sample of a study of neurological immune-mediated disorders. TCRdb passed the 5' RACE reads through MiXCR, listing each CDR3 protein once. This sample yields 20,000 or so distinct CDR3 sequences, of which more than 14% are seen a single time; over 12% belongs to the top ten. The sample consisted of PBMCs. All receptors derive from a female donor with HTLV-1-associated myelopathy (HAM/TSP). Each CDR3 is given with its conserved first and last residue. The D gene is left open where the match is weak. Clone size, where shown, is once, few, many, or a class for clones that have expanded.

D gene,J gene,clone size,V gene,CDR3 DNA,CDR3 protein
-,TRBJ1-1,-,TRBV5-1,TGCGCCAGCAGCTTGGTTGCCACCCATCGGGCTGAAGCTTTCTTT,CASSLVATHRAEAFF
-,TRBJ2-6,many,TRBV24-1,TGTGCCACCAGTGATTTCGCAGGGCCGGGGGCCAACGTCCTGACTTTC,CATSDFAGPGANVLTF
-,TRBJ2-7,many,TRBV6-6,TGTGCCAGCAGTTACAAGAGACTACGCGAGCAGTACTTC,CASSYKRLREQYF
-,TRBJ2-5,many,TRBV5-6,TGTGCCAGCACCCCAGACCCAGCGGCCCCAGAAGAGACCCAGTACTTC,CASTPDPAAPEETQYF
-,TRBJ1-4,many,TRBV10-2,TGCGCCAGCAGTGGAGGTTTCGGAGAAACCCGGTTGGGAAAACTGTTTTTT,CASSGGFGETRLGKLFF
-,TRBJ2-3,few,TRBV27,TGTGCCAGCAGCCAAGTCGTCGGGCCCGGAACAGATACGCAGTATTTT,CASSQVVGPGTDTQYF
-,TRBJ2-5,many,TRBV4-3,TGCGCCAGCAGCCAAGCGCCGGGGTGGGAGACCCAGTACTTC,CASSQAPGWETQYF
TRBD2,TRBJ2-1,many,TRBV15,TGTGCCACCAGCAGATTCACTAGCGGGAGTCAGGATGAGCAGTTCTTC,CATSRFTSGSQDEQFF
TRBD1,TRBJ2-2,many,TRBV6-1,TGTGCCAGCAAACAAGGGACAGCGAACACCGGGGAGCTGTTTTTT,CASKQGTANTGELFF
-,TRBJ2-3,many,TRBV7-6,TGTGCCAGCAGCTTCGGGGGTGCAGATACGCAGTATTTT,CASSFGGADTQYF
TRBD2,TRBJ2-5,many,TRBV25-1,TGTGCCAGCAGTGAATGGTTGGGGGGGGAGACCCAGTACTTC,CASSEWLGGETQYF
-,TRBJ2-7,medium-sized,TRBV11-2,TGTGCCAGCAGCTTAGCTCCCGGGCCCCTTTACGAGCAGTACTTC,CASSLAPGPLYEQYF
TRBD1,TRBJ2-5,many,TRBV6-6,TGTGCCAGCAGTGAATCAGGGGGCGTTGCAGAGACCCAGTACTTC,CASSESGGVAETQYF